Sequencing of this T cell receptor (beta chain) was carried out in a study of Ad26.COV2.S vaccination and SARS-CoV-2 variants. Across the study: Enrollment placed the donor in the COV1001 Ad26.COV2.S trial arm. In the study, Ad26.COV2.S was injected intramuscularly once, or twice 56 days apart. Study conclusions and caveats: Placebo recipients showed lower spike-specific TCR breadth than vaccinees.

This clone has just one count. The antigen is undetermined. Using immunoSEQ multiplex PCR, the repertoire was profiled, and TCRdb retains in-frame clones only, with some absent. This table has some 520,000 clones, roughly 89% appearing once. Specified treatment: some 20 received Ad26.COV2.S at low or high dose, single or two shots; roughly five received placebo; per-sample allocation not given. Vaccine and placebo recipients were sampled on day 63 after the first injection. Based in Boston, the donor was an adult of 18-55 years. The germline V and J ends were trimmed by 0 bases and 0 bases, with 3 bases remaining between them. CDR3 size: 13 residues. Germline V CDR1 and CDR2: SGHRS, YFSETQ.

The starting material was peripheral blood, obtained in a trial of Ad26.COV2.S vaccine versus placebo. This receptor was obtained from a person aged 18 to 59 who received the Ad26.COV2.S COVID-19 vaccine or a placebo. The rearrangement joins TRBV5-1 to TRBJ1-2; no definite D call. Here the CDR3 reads CASSLGSNYGYTF. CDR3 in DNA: TGCGCCAGCAGCTTGGGATCTAACTATGGCTACACCTTC.